The next 20 T cell receptor beta chains were all read from a single sample in a study of identical twins. TCRdb processed the 5' RACE reads anew with MiXCR; each CDR3 protein has one entry. The sample includes about 700,000 distinct CDR3 sequences, over 8.5% seen only once; the top ten take around 0.98%. Separately, the same data were catalogued under a study of yellow fever vaccine responses in identical twins.

Sample: PBMCs. All receptors derive from a woman between 18 and 29 years old in good health.

Many counts were recorded for this clonotype. V and J are TRBV5-1 and TRBJ2-7, with D possibly being TRBD1 or TRBD2 (6 bases each). Germline lookup yields CDR1 SGHRS and CDR2 YFSETQ. CDR3 length: 14 residues. The V end was cut by 1 base, the J end by 2 bases, with 10 bases between. This chain's CDR3 is CASSLTGAAYEQYF. In DNA form, the CDR3 reads TGCGCCAGCAGCTTGACGGGGGCCGCCTACGAGCAGTACTTC.

The chain carries TRBV19 and TRBJ2-2; TRBD1 matches 10 bases. V lost 6 bases, J lost 3 bases, and 4 bases stayed unmatched. The CDR3 contains 15 residues. Germline CDR1 is LNHDA and CDR2 is SQIVND (reference sequence). The CDR3 DNA is TGTGCCAGTAGGACAGGGGGCAAGGACACCGGGGAGCTGTTTTTT. Protein sequence: CASRTGGKDTGELFF.

This clonotype was counted a few times. The CDR3 sequence: CASSLERGVSTDTQYF. In nucleotides, the CDR3 is TGCGCCAGCAGCTTGGAGCGGGGGGTCAGCACAGATACGCAGTATTTT. This chain joins TRBV5-1 and TRBJ2-3, with TRBD2 matching 9 bases. J gave up 0 bases and V 0 bases, and 2 bases lay outside the gene matches. CDR1 SGHRS and CDR2 YFSETQ come from the germline V gene. This CDR3 is 16 amino acids long.

This chain links TRBV6-1 with TRBJ2-7, with D unresolved. The CDR3 is made up of 14 amino acids. The germline V and J ends were trimmed by 6 bases and 9 bases, with 21 bases remaining between them. Germline lookup yields CDR1 MNHNS and CDR2 SASEGT. The CDR3 here is CASSNEDLKAGQYF. DNA for the CDR3: TGTGCCAGCAGCAACGAAGACTTAAAAGCTGGGCAGTACTTC.

The table lists this clonotype with many counts. The rearrangement uses TRBV7-2 and TRBJ2-1, with D possibly matching TRBD2 (5 bases). Germline V lookup: CDR1 SGHTA, CDR2 FQGNSA. The CDR3 has 13 residues. The V and J ends lost 5 bases and 5 bases respectively, with 10 bases between them. In DNA form, the CDR3 reads TGTGCCAGCAGCCTCGGACTTAACAATGAGCAGTTCTTC. Translating it yields CASSLGLNNEQFF. Based on the CDR3 plus reference TRBV7-2 and TRBJ2-1, the full variable domain is GAGVSQSPSNKVTEKGKDVELRCDPISGHTALYWYRQSLGQGLEFLIYFQGNSAPDKSGLPSDRFSAERTGGSVSTLTIQRTQQEDSAVYLCASSLGLNNEQFFGPGTRLTVL.

This clonotype turned up a few times. This chain joins TRBV7-2 and TRBJ1-4; D remains unclear. Germline V lookup: CDR1 SGHTA, CDR2 FQGNSA. The V and J ends lost 5 bases and 7 bases respectively, with 11 bases between them. The CDR3 has 13 residues. The CDR3 DNA follows: TGTGCCAGCAGCCCGTTGGCGGGTGAAAAACTGTTTTTT. Translation gives CASSPLAGEKLFF.

The rearrangement links TRBV7-9 to TRBJ1-4; 9 bases agree with TRBD1. Germline loops: CDR1 SEHNR, CDR2 FQNEAQ (reference sequence). The CDR3 has 14 amino acids. The junction had 6 bases not matched to a gene; V was cut back by 5 bases and J by 8 bases. CDR3 region: CASSPGQGIEKLFF. As DNA, the CDR3 is TGTGCCAGCAGCCCCGGACAGGGGATCGAAAAACTGTTTTTT.

The rearrangement uses TRBV4-2 and TRBJ2-3, with TRBD2 matching 7 bases. CDR1 is LGHNA and CDR2 is YNFKEQ in the germline V gene. Trimming cost V 3 bases and J 8 bases; bases outside gene matches: 8. There are 14 residues in the CDR3. CDR3 region: CASSQGPGGGTQYF. The CDR3 DNA is TGTGCCAGCAGCCAGGGACCGGGGGGAGGTACGCAGTATTTT.

The table lists this clonotype with a few counts. The J gene is TRBJ2-6, the V gene TRBV6-5, with 8 bases fitting TRBD1. CDR3 size: 18 residues. CDR1 MNHEY and CDR2 SVGAGI come from the germline V gene. Unmatched junction bases numbered 10, after V lost 5 bases and J lost 1 base. The CDR3 sequence is CASSTWTGIPSGANVLTF. The CDR3 DNA is TGTGCCAGCAGTACTTGGACAGGGATACCGTCTGGGGCCAACGTCCTGACTTTC.

This clonotype was observed a few times. The V gene is TRBV20-1, the J gene TRBJ2-3; 8 nucleotides agree with TRBD2. With V trimmed by 6 bases and J by 5 bases, 10 bases remained unmatched. This CDR3 region has 14 residues. The V gene's germline CDR1 is DFQATT and CDR2 SNEGSKA (reference sequence). DNA of the CDR3: TGCAGTGCAGACGGGAGCGGGAGTGTAGATACGCAGTATTTT. Translating gives CSADGSGSVDTQYF.

This clonotype was detected only a few times. The chain links TRBV7-8 to TRBJ2-6; no firm D call. Trimming shortened V by 6 bases and J by 2 bases, and 11 bases separated the two germline ends. The CDR3 is 15 amino acids. Looked up from germline, CDR1 is SGHVS and CDR2 is FQNEAQ. CDR3 sequence reads: CASSSTWAGANVLTF. DNA for the CDR3: TGTGCCAGCAGTTCTACCTGGGCTGGGGCCAACGTCCTGACTTTC.

The gene calls are TRBV7-6 and TRBJ2-2; the match to TRBD2 covers 13 bases. This CDR3 has 19 amino acids. Germline lookup yields CDR1 SGHVS and CDR2 FNYEAQ. With 1 base clipped from V and 7 bases from J, the junction kept 12 bases outside the gene matches. The CDR3 DNA is TGTGCCAGCAGCTTAGTCCCTACTAGCGGGAGGGCCAATGGCGGGGAGCTGTTTTTT. Translation gives CASSLVPTSGRANGGELFF.

Only a few counts were recorded for this clonotype. The chain has TRBV27 and TRBJ2-5, with 8 positions matching TRBD1. In germline, CDR1 is MNHEY, CDR2 SMNVEV (reference sequence). This CDR3 is built from 15 residues. Losses at the gene ends were 5 bases for V and 3 bases for J; bases not matched to a gene: 8. The DNA for the CDR3 is TGTGCCAGCAGTACCCGACAGGGACAGGAAGAGACCCAGTACTTC. As protein: CASSTRQGQEETQYF.

In this sample, this clonotype turned up many times. The rearrangement joins TRBV29-1 to TRBJ2-7; 8 nucleotides align to TRBD2. Trimming at V came to 3 bases and at J to 5 bases, leaving 9 bases not matched to a gene. The CDR3 spans 14 residues. From germline, CDR1 is SQVTM and CDR2 ANQGSEA. CDR3 coding DNA: TGCAGCGTTGATGGAGTAGCGGGAATCGACGAGCAGTACTTC. Amino acid sequence: CSVDGVAGIDEQYF.

The chain links TRBV7-2 to TRBJ2-7, with unresolved D. CDR1 and CDR2 from the germline V gene are SGHTA and FQGNSA. V lost 2 bases to trimming and J lost 4 bases, with 15 bases between them. The CDR3 length is 15 residues. CDR3 DNA: TGTGCCAGCAGCTTACCTAACCGCCCTCTTTACGAGCAGTACTTC. Its protein is CASSLPNRPLYEQYF.

This clonotype was seen a handful of times. The V call is TRBV27, the J call TRBJ2-7, with D maybe TRBD2 (5 bases). Trimming left V 5 bases short and J 3 bases short, with 14 bases between. The CDR3 covers 14 residues. The V gene's germline CDR1 is MNHEY and CDR2 SMNVEV (reference sequence). The CDR3 here is CASSMDREFYEQYF. CDR3 coding DNA: TGTGCCAGCAGTATGGACCGGGAATTCTACGAGCAGTACTTC.

The gene calls are TRBV7-3 and TRBJ2-2; TRBD2 is a possible D gene (7 bases). In germline, CDR1 is SGHTA, CDR2 FQGTGA. The V end was cut by 5 bases, the J end by 3 bases, with 19 bases between. The CDR3 covers 17 residues. Here the CDR3 reads CASSPRGAGSYTGELFF. CDR3 nucleotides: TGTGCCAGCAGCCCCCGGGGGGCGGGGTCCTACACCGGGGAGCTGTTTTTT.

The V gene is TRBV18, the J gene TRBJ1-4; tentative D call: TRBD1 (5 bases). Trimming cost V 5 bases and J 8 bases, with 12 bases left between them. Looked up from germline, CDR1 is KGHSH and CDR2 is LQKENI. The CDR3 is 13 residues long. The CDR3 nucleotides are TGTGCCAGCTCAAAGGACATGGGGGAAAAACTGTTTTTT. It specifies CASSKDMGEKLFF.

This clonotype was recorded a few times. V and J are TRBV28 and TRBJ1-2; D unclear. The germline CDR1 and CDR2 sequences are MDHEN and SYDVKM. The CDR3 has 11 amino acids. Between the trimmed V and J ends, which lost 5 bases and 4 bases, there was a span of 5 bases. The CDR3 is CASSRIYGYTF. CDR3 DNA sequence: TGTGCCAGCAGTCGGATCTATGGCTACACCTTC.

This clonotype was seen a few times. This rearrangement joins TRBV20-1 to TRBJ2-2; D is unclear. The CDR3 totals 13 residues. V dropped 1 base and J dropped 5 bases, with 8 bases sitting between them. CDR1 and CDR2 (germline): DFQATT, SNEGSKA (reference sequence). The chain's CDR3 is CSARGWKTGELFF. CDR3 nucleotides: TGCAGTGCTAGAGGCTGGAAAACCGGGGAGCTGTTTTTT.